This T cell receptor (beta chain) was recovered during a study of response to subunit inactivated influenza vaccine. TCRdb reanalysed the RT-PCR reads using MiXCR and keeps one entry per CDR3 protein. The data show over 800,000 distinct CDR3 sequences, about 20% seen once. Overall study results and limits: After each seasonal influenza vaccination, few new T cells are recruited, the authors suggested.

This clonotype was observed a few times. Antigen: not known. One junction end disagrees with the germline gene, perhaps due to a read error. Here the sequenced sample was PBMCs from blood, taken about 5 days after vaccination. The receptor was derived from a man between 50 and 59 years old who received an inactivated influenza vaccine.

CDR3 DNA sequence: TGCAGTGCTAGAGATGGTCGTTCCGGCTCTTTC. This sequence encodes CSARDGRSGSF. The chain is built from TRBV20-1 and TRBJ2-5, with D unresolved. The germline gives CDR1 DFQATT, CDR2 SNEGSKA (reference sequence). This CDR3 has 11 amino acids.